This T cell receptor beta chain was sequenced in a study of human T cells and chemical hapten exposure. Overall study: An area of 2 cm by approximately 2 cm on upper inner arm skin received 2% DPC for sensitization.

With 3 bases removed from V and 6 bases from J, the gap between germline ends came to 12 bases. The CDR3 spans 14 residues. The germline V gene has CDR1 SNHLY and CDR2 FYNNEI. Study outcomes and limitations: Patch test scores rose with PT1 expanded TCR counts, a positive correlation. Among TCRs, those above 1 in 1000 frequency were unaffected by DPC sensitization.

Each CDR3 protein is one row after TCRdb ran MiXCR on the RACE reads. The sample has tens of thousands of distinct CDR3 sequences, around a tenth seen once. This clonotype was recorded many times. Its target is not known. Time point described: pre-sensitization, week 0. Treatment meaning: therapeutic diphenylcyclopropenone sensitization with weekly scalp DPC. Someone pulled total RNA out of unfractionated whole blood. This specimen was whole blood, taken in connection with sensitization to the hapten diphenylcyclopropenone (DPC). The receptor was isolated from a woman younger than 45 with alopecia areata. Some clones in this sample may be carry-over from other donors' samples. The rearrangement uses TRBV2 and TRBJ2-4; D is possibly TRBD1 (5 bases). For the CDR3, the DNA is TGTGCCAGCAGTGAGGGGCTAGTTATAAACATTCAGTACTTC. This codes for CASSEGLVINIQYF.